Below are 15 T cell receptor beta chains sequenced from a single sample in a study of CD8 T cells in ankylosing spondylitis. TCRdb processed the 5' RACE reads anew with MiXCR; each CDR3 protein has one entry. The sample yields more than 100,000 distinct CDR3 sequences, over 10% seen once. The material sequenced was blood, either unsorted or a sorted T cell fraction (not recorded which). These receptors came from a female donor with ankylosing spondylitis or in good health (not recorded which).

This clonotype was observed many times. The chain combines TRBV7-3 with TRBJ2-1; TRBD2 matches at 9 bases. Germline-derived CDR1 and CDR2 are SGHTA and FQGTGA. The CDR3 sequence is 16 residues long. Trimming took 4 bases from V and 4 from J; bases not matched to a gene: 8. The CDR3 protein is CASSSWSGGSYNEQFF. The CDR3 DNA sequence: TGTGCCAGCAGCTCGTGGAGCGGGGGGTCGTACAATGAGCAGTTCTTC.

This clonotype has a count of ten or more. The J gene is TRBJ2-7, the V gene TRBV7-9; 11 nucleotides agree with TRBD2. V was pared by 11 bases and J by 2 bases, with 8 bases of the junction left unmatched. This CDR3 spans 14 amino acids. Germline V gives CDR1 SEHNR, CDR2 FQNEAQ (reference sequence). Written as DNA, the CDR3 is TGTGCCGTACCAATGACTAGCGGGGCCTACGAGCAGTACTTC. This translates into CAVPMTSGAYEQYF.

This clonotype was seen at least ten times. The chain employs TRBV2 and TRBJ2-2, with 12 bases lining up with TRBD2. The CDR3 consists of 18 residues. Germline CDR1 reads SNHLY; CDR2 reads FYNNEI. V trimming: 0 bases; J trimming: 5 bases; junction bases outside the gene matches: 7. The chain's CDR3 is CASSEARGLAGWTGELFF. The CDR3 DNA sequence: TGTGCCAGCAGTGAAGCGCGTGGACTAGCGGGGTGGACCGGGGAGCTGTTTTTT.

This clonotype was seen at least ten times. The rearrangement joins TRBV5-4 to TRBJ1-1; TRBD1 agrees at 7 bases. The CDR3 sequence is 14 residues long. The germline V gene encodes CDR1 SGHNT and CDR2 YYREEE (reference sequence). Trimming cost V 4 bases and J 1 base; bases outside gene matches: 4. CDR3 nucleotide sequence: TGTGCCAGCAGCCAGCCAGGGGGGAACACTGAAGCTTTCTTT. As protein: CASSQPGGNTEAFF.

Ten or more counts support this clonotype. This chain joins TRBV7-2 and TRBJ1-2; 8 bases align to TRBD1. Germline trimming cut 5 bases from V and 2 bases from J; bases unmatched to any gene: 7. The germline CDR1 and CDR2 sequences are SGHTA and FQGNSA. CDR3 size: 15 residues. Here the CDR3 reads CASSHRTGRNYGYTF. Here the CDR3 DNA reads TGTGCCAGCAGCCACAGGACAGGGCGGAACTATGGCTACACCTTC.

This clonotype was recorded many times. The chain has TRBV7-8 and TRBJ2-2; 7 bases align to TRBD1. Germline-derived CDR1 and CDR2 are SGHVS and FQNEAQ. After removal of 5 bases from V and 1 base from J, the junction contained 4 bases not matched to a gene. The CDR3 consists of 15 residues. The CDR3 nucleotides read TGTGCCAGCAGCAACAGGGGATTGAACACCGGGGAGCTGTTTTTT. Translating gives CASSNRGLNTGELFF.

This clonotype appeared many times. This chain uses TRBV28 with TRBJ2-1; TRBD2 matches at 12 bases. Germline V gene lookup returns CDR1 MDHEN and CDR2 SYDVKM. V lost 5 bases, J lost 8 bases, and 4 bases stayed unmatched. CDR3 length: 14 residues. The CDR3 is CASSGLAGTDEQFF. CDR3 nucleotides: TGTGCCAGCAGTGGACTAGCGGGGACGGATGAGCAGTTCTTC.

This clonotype was detected ten times or more. The chain combines TRBV20-1 with TRBJ2-5, with D perhaps TRBD2 (5 bases). The CDR3 is made up of 13 amino acids. Deletions cut 6 bases from V and 4 bases from J, with 15 bases between. Per the germline V gene, CDR1 is DFQATT and CDR2 is SNEGSKA (reference sequence). The CDR3 is CSAEGREGETQYF. The CDR3 nucleotides are TGCAGTGCCGAGGGAAGGGAAGGAGAGACCCAGTACTTC.

This clonotype was seen a few times. The gene calls are TRBV5-1 and TRBJ2-7, with 9 bases identical to TRBD2. Germline CDR1 is SGHRS and CDR2 is YFSETQ. The CDR3 runs 16 residues. V trimming: 0 bases; J trimming: 5 bases; junction bases outside the gene matches: 9. The CDR3 DNA is TGCGCCAGCAGCTTGGTGAAACCCGGGACTAGCAACGAGCAGTACTTC. Its protein is CASSLVKPGTSNEQYF.

This clonotype was seen many times. This chain uses TRBV3-1 with TRBJ2-3, with TRBD1 matching over 7 bases. Germline-derived CDR1 and CDR2 are LGHDT and YNNKEL (reference sequence). The trim removed 1 base at V and 2 bases at J, leaving 9 bases unmatched. The CDR3 has 17 amino acids. DNA of the CDR3: TGTGCCAGCAGCCAAGCGAGGGGGCTGGTCTTCACAGATACGCAGTATTTT. Translated, it gives CASSQARGLVFTDTQYF.

This clonotype was counted at least ten times. The V and J genes are TRBV20-1 and TRBJ2-1, with 9 bases identical to TRBD2. The CDR3 contains 12 residues. The V gene end was trimmed by 6 bases and the J gene end by 10 bases; junction bases not matched to a gene: 7. The germline V gene encodes CDR1 DFQATT and CDR2 SNEGSKA (reference sequence). CDR3 sequence reads: CSAYSGREEQFF. CDR3 bases: TGCAGTGCCTATAGCGGGAGAGAGGAGCAGTTCTTC.

This clonotype has ten or more counts. The chain joins TRBV4-2 to TRBJ1-6, with D perhaps matching TRBD1 (6 bases). Germline V CDR1 and CDR2: LGHNA, YNFKEQ. The CDR3 runs 15 residues. With 6 bases removed from V and 10 bases from J, the gap between germline ends came to 19 bases. CDR3 coding DNA: TGTGCCAGCAGTTTGGGACATCAGGTGCCGTCACCCCTCCACTTT. The encoded protein is CASSLGHQVPSPLHF.

Comments on this clonotype: One base away lies a much larger clone, so this may be a sequencing read error. The CDR3 is CASNTRQETQYF. Written as DNA, the CDR3 is TGTGCCAGCAACACCCGGCAAGAGACCCAGTACTTC. The chain is built from TRBV7-2 and TRBJ2-5; D is unclear. Germline V CDR1 and CDR2: SGHTA, FQGNSA. The CDR3 runs to 12 residues. Trimming removed 7 bases at V and 2 bases at J, with 8 bases between.

The chain combines TRBV5-1 with TRBJ2-1; D unresolved. V lost 0 bases, J lost 3 bases, and 13 bases lay in between. This CDR3 has 16 amino acids. CDR1 is SGHRS and CDR2 is YFSETQ in the germline V gene. The CDR3 loop is CASSLVASEGYNEQFF. The CDR3 DNA is TGCGCCAGCAGCTTGGTAGCCAGTGAAGGCTACAATGAGCAGTTCTTC.

A note on this clonotype: This sequence may be a read error, since a much larger clone differs from it by one base. J is TRBJ2-1 and V is TRBV20-1; D is possibly TRBD2 (7 bases). V was pared by 5 bases and J by 4 bases, with 18 bases between. There are 15 residues in the CDR3. Per the germline V gene, CDR1 is DFQATT and CDR2 is SNEGSKA (reference sequence). The CDR3 DNA sequence: TGCAGTGCTCCCCAGCTCGCGGGGGCGTACAATGAGCAGTTCTTC. Encoded protein: CSAPQLAGAYNEQFF.